Listed here are 30 T cell receptor beta chains from one sample, sequenced in a study of neurological immune-mediated disorders. Using its own MiXCR run on the 5' RACE reads, TCRdb lists one record per CDR3 protein. The data contain under 45,000 distinct CDR3 sequences, 2% to 2.5% of them seen just once; the ten biggest clones take up 2.4%. Sequencing was done on a sample of PBMCs. The receptors were gathered from a man aged 45 to 65 with multiple sclerosis.

The chain employs TRBV6-5 and TRBJ2-5; a possible D gene is TRBD2 (5 bases). V shed 0 bases and J shed 5 bases, with 13 bases lying between them. The germline CDR1 and CDR2 sequences are MNHEY and SVGAGI. There are 15 residues in the CDR3. The DNA of the CDR3 is TGTGCCAGCAGTTACTCGATCTATGGCGGGGAGACCCAGTACTTC. Translating it yields CASSYSIYGGETQYF.

This clonotype has at least ten counts. The chain combines TRBV3-1 with TRBJ2-7, with D uncertain. Trimming took off 1 base at V and 7 bases at J, with 14 bases between the two ends. The V gene's germline CDR1 is LGHDT and CDR2 YNNKEL (reference sequence). The CDR3 extends over 14 amino acids. The CDR3 reads CASSQGVILGEQYF. CDR3 nucleotides: TGTGCCAGCAGCCAAGGGGTGATCCTCGGGGAGCAGTACTTC.

This clonotype was counted at least ten times. The chain joins TRBV29-1 to TRBJ2-5, with D hard to call. Per the germline V gene, CDR1 is SQVTM and CDR2 is ANQGSEA. V was trimmed by 0 bases and J by 1 base, leaving 9 bases between them. This CDR3 is built from 14 residues. CDR3 amino acids: CSVEDPTAQETQYF. The DNA of the CDR3 is TGCAGCGTTGAAGATCCGACGGCCCAAGAGACCCAGTACTTC.

In its sample, this clonotype was seen many times. The chain combines TRBV6-2 or TRBV6-3 with TRBJ2-3; D gene ambiguous. The CDR3 contains 11 residues. Trimming removed 6 bases from V and 4 bases from J, with 5 bases in between. From germline, CDR1 is MNHEY and CDR2 SVGEGT. The CDR3 here is CASSTSDTQYF. In DNA, the CDR3 is TGTGCCAGCAGCACATCAGATACGCAGTATTTT.

This clonotype was counted a few times. Just one base apart from a much larger clone, this may be a read error. J is TRBJ1-5 and V is TRBV10-3; maybe TRBD1 (6 bases). Germline V gives CDR1 ENHRY, CDR2 SYGVKD. The CDR3 is made up of 13 amino acids. The CDR3 protein is CATQGSDNQPQNF. The DNA for the CDR3 is TGTGCCACCCAGGGGTCTGACAATCAGCCCCAGAATTTT.

This clonotype was seen ten or more times. This chain joins TRBV5-1 and TRBJ1-1, with TRBD1 as a possible D gene (6 bases). V was cut by 4 bases and J by 1 base, with 14 bases left in between. The CDR3 has 15 residues. Germline V gene lookup returns CDR1 SGHRS and CDR2 YFSETQ. The CDR3 bases are TGCGCCAGCAGCCCTTGGACAGTTGGGAACACTGAAGCTTTCTTT. It translates to CASSPWTVGNTEAFF.

This clonotype has a count of ten or more. This chain connects TRBV6-2 or TRBV6-3 to TRBJ2-3, with a possible D match to TRBD2 (6 bases). CDR1 MNHEY and CDR2 SVGEGT come from the germline V gene. This CDR3 region has 15 residues. Trimming removed 2 bases at V and 4 bases at J, with 13 bases between. The DNA for the CDR3 is TGTGCCAGCAGTTACGATGACGGGGGAGCAGATACGCAGTATTTT. It is translated as CASSYDDGGADTQYF.

This clonotype has ten or more counts. CDR3 in amino acids: CASSDGSGGTDTQYF. The CDR3 nucleotides read TGTGCCAGCAGTGACGGGAGTGGAGGCACAGATACGCAGTATTTT. This chain connects TRBV6-4 to TRBJ2-3; D perhaps matches TRBD2 (5 bases). In germline, CDR1 is MRHNA, CDR2 SNTAGT. The CDR3 runs to 15 residues. The ends were cut back, 2 bases at V and 1 base at J, with 10 bases in the middle.

Notes on this clonotype: A much larger clone differs from this one at a single base, so this may be a read error. The chain has TRBV29-1 and TRBJ1-2, with 10 nucleotides matching TRBD1. The CDR3 contains 15 residues. Germline V gene lookup returns CDR1 SQVTM and CDR2 ANQGSEA. The CDR3 region is CSVELTGGVNYVYTF. CDR3 in DNA: TGCAGCGTTGAATTGACAGGGGGCGTAAACTATGTCTACACCTTC.

This clonotype was picked up many times. The chain carries TRBV28 and TRBJ2-5, with a tentative D call TRBD2 (6 bases). Per the germline V gene, CDR1 is MDHEN and CDR2 is SYDVKM. V lost 7 bases to trimming and J lost 5 bases, with 26 bases between them. The CDR3 is made up of 17 amino acids. The CDR3 here is CASTPGGGVGMTETQYF. The CDR3 nucleotides are TGTGCCAGCACCCCAGGTGGAGGGGTCGGAATGACGGAGACCCAGTACTTC.

This clonotype was seen at least ten times. This sequence joins TRBV28 and TRBJ2-4; possibly TRBD2 for D (6 bases). There are 18 residues in the CDR3. CDR1 is MDHEN and CDR2 is SYDVKM in the germline V gene. The V gene lost 3 bases and the J gene lost 4 bases, with 22 bases spanning the gap. The CDR3 loop reads CASSLRGVLLEGKNIQYF. Here the CDR3 DNA reads TGTGCCAGCAGTTTGAGAGGAGTTTTATTGGAGGGGAAAAACATTCAGTACTTC. Using reference TRBV28 and TRBJ2-4 for the parts outside the CDR3, the full variable domain is DVKVTQSSRYLVKRTGEKVFLECVQDMDHENMFWYRQDPGLGLRLIYFSYDVKMKEKGDIPEGYSVSREKKERFSLILESASTNQTSMYLCASSLRGVLLEGKNIQYFGAGTRLSVL.

The J gene is TRBJ2-4, the V gene TRBV7-2; D possibly uses TRBD1 or TRBD2 (6 bases each). The V end lost 5 bases, the J end lost 10 bases, and 21 bases lay between the germline ends. Germline loops: CDR1 SGHTA, CDR2 FQGNSA. This CDR3 contains 15 residues. Here the CDR3 DNA reads TGTGCCAGCAGCGCATCCCGAACGGGGGCGGAAATTCAGTACTTC. It specifies CASSASRTGAEIQYF.

This clonotype has at least ten counts. This chain uses TRBV5-5 with TRBJ1-1; perhaps TRBD1 as D (6 bases). The CDR3 length is 16 residues. Trimming left V 2 bases short and J 4 bases short, with 18 bases between. Per germline, CDR1 SGHKS and CDR2 YYEKEE (reference sequence). CDR3 DNA: TGTGCCAGCAGCTTCACGACCAGGGGTAGGGGCACTGAAGCTTTCTTT. Translation: CASSFTTRGRGTEAFF.

In its sample, this clonotype was seen many times. This chain connects TRBV7-6 to TRBJ1-1; D is perhaps TRBD1 (5 bases). Trimming pared 5 bases from V and 1 base from J, leaving 14 bases between. This CDR3 contains 15 residues. Germline assignment: CDR1 SGHVS and CDR2 FNYEAQ. CDR3 sequence: CASSPLSGGNTEAFF. The CDR3 nucleotides are TGTGCCAGCAGCCCCCTCAGTGGGGGGAACACTGAAGCTTTCTTT.

This clonotype was observed at least ten times. V is TRBV7-3 and J is TRBJ2-6, with unresolved D. The V gene lost 5 bases and the J gene lost 0 bases, with 8 bases spanning the gap. CDR3 length: 15 residues. Germline V CDR1 and CDR2: SGHTA, FQGTGA. The CDR3 here is CASSQGGSGANVLTF. The CDR3 DNA reads TGTGCCAGCAGCCAAGGCGGCTCTGGGGCCAACGTCCTGACTTTC.

This clonotype occurred a few times. This may be a read error: a much more frequent sequence differs by one nucleotide. This chain links TRBV3-1 with TRBJ1-2; D unclear. Looked up from germline, CDR1 is LGHDT and CDR2 is YNNKEL (reference sequence). Trimming shortened V by 4 bases and J by 4 bases, and 19 bases separated the two germline ends. The CDR3 has 16 residues. The CDR3 DNA sequence: TGTGCCAGCAGCCCCTCCCGGGCGCAATCCTTCTATGGCTACACCTTC. Translating gives CASSPSRAQSFYGYTF.

This clonotype came up many times. J is TRBJ2-1 and V is TRBV7-8; 10 bases agree with TRBD2. The trim removed 7 bases at V and 7 bases at J, leaving 13 bases unmatched. The germline V gene encodes CDR1 SGHVS and CDR2 FQNEAQ. This CDR3 region has 16 residues. CDR3 region: CASNYPPSGGRNEQFF. The CDR3 DNA sequence: TGTGCCAGCAACTACCCACCTAGCGGGGGAAGGAATGAGCAGTTCTTC.

The sample holds many counts of this clonotype. V and J are TRBV5-5 and TRBJ2-6; D ambiguous. CDR1 and CDR2 from the germline V gene are SGHKS and YYEKEE (reference sequence). The length of the CDR3 is 15 residues. Trimming stripped 1 base from V and 4 bases from J, with 9 bases between. Written as DNA, the CDR3 is TGTGCCAGCAGCTTGTTAGGGTCCGGGGCCAACGTCCTGACTTTC. Its translation: CASSLLGSGANVLTF.

In regard to this clonotype: A read error is possible here, since a much larger clone lies one base away. Because it lacks the conserved phenylalanine or tryptophan at the end, this CDR3 is likely a read error. The CDR3 sequence: CASSYEKGYTDTQYY. As DNA, the CDR3 is TGTGCCAGCAGTTACGAAAAGGGGTACACAGATACGCAGTATTAT. The V gene is TRBV6-5, the J gene TRBJ2-3; a possible D gene is TRBD1 (5 bases). The CDR3 sequence is 15 residues long. Germline-derived CDR1 and CDR2 are MNHEY and SVGAGI. V was pared by 2 bases and J by 2 bases, with 11 bases between.

This clonotype was detected many times. The chain couples TRBV20-1 to TRBJ1-6; D is perhaps TRBD1 (5 bases). Trimming stripped 5 bases from V and 9 bases from J, with 11 bases between. The CDR3 is 12 amino acids. Germline-derived CDR1 and CDR2 are DFQATT and SNEGSKA (reference sequence). CDR3 DNA: TGCAGTGCTGGGCAGGGTCGTTCACCCCTCCACTTT. This encodes CSAGQGRSPLHF.

This clonotype was counted many times. The V gene is TRBV9, the J gene TRBJ2-3, with TRBD1 identical over 9 bases. This CDR3 has 13 residues. The germline V gene has CDR1 SGDLS and CDR2 YYNGEE. Trimming took 4 bases from V and 6 from J; bases not matched to a gene: 3. This chain's CDR3 is CASSRQGGDTQYF. The CDR3 DNA follows: TGTGCCAGCAGCCGACAGGGGGGGGATACGCAGTATTTT.

This clonotype showed up many times. The chain recombines TRBV7-6 with TRBJ2-3, with 12 bases matching TRBD1. Germline CDR1 is SGHVS and CDR2 is FNYEAQ. This CDR3 contains 18 residues. Trimming at V came to 3 bases and at J to 3 bases, leaving 10 bases not matched to a gene. The CDR3 coding sequence is TGTGCCAGCAGCTTGGCTACCGGGACAGGGGGCTTTACAGATACGCAGTATTTT. Protein product: CASSLATGTGGFTDTQYF.

This clonotype was counted many times. The chain employs TRBV11-2 and TRBJ2-7; perhaps TRBD2 as D (6 bases). The CDR3 contains 13 residues. CDR1 is SGHAT and CDR2 is FQNNGV in the germline V gene. V gave up 5 bases and J gave up 6 bases, with 14 bases separating them. CDR3 DNA sequence: TGTGCCAGCAGCCAAAATCGGGACTTCGAGCAGTACTTC. Residues: CASSQNRDFEQYF.

This clonotype was recorded at least ten times. The V gene is TRBV12-3 or TRBV12-4, the J gene TRBJ2-1; 8 bases align to TRBD2. The trim removed 6 bases at V and 7 bases at J, leaving 8 bases unmatched. The CDR3 runs to 14 residues. The CDR3 nucleotides are TGTGCCAGCAGCCCCGGGGGGGTTTTGAATGAGCAGTTCTTC. Residues: CASSPGGVLNEQFF.

This clonotype showed up many times. The V call is TRBV2, the J call TRBJ2-3, with a possible D match to TRBD2 (6 bases). Germline CDR1 is SNHLY and CDR2 is FYNNEI. Trimming pared 7 bases from V and 6 bases from J, leaving 23 bases between. CDR3 length: 16 amino acids. CDR3 in amino acids: CASTEGTLRSVDTQYF. The CDR3 DNA sequence: TGTGCCAGCACCGAGGGGACTTTACGGTCGGTGGATACGCAGTATTTT.

This clonotype qualifies as medium-sized (0.01 to 0.1%). The rearrangement links TRBV20-1 to TRBJ2-3; 10 bases fit TRBD1. Germline trimming cut 0 bases from V and 6 bases from J; bases unmatched to any gene: 15. The germline CDR1 and CDR2 sequences are DFQATT and SNEGSKA (reference sequence). The CDR3 is 18 amino acids. CDR3 protein: CSARDEAGTGVISDTQYF. CDR3 DNA: TGCAGTGCTAGAGATGAAGCCGGGACAGGGGTTATTTCTGATACGCAGTATTTT.

This clonotype was counted at least ten times. J is TRBJ2-5 and V is TRBV7-2, with unresolved D. Germline CDR1 and CDR2: SGHTA and FQGNSA. Trimming pared 4 bases from V and 1 base from J, leaving 7 bases between. The CDR3 is made up of 13 amino acids. CDR3 DNA sequence: TGTGCCAGCAGCTCTGGACCCCAAGAGACCCAGTACTTC. Encoded protein: CASSSGPQETQYF.

In this sample, this clonotype turned up many times. V gene TRBV12-3 or TRBV12-4 combines with J gene TRBJ2-3; D is unresolved. The CDR3 has 12 amino acids. Trimming left V 5 bases short and J 4 bases short, with 7 bases between. The CDR3 sequence is CASSPASDTQYF. The CDR3 nucleotides are TGTGCCAGCAGTCCGGCGTCAGATACGCAGTATTTT.

This clonotype showed up many times. The J gene is TRBJ2-2, the V gene TRBV11-2; D is ambiguous. Looked up from germline, CDR1 is SGHAT and CDR2 is FQNNGV. CDR3 size: 13 residues. Deletions cut 4 bases from V and 7 bases from J, with 10 bases between. CDR3 amino acids: CASSSDRGGELFF. The DNA of the CDR3 is TGTGCCAGCAGCTCCGATAGAGGCGGGGAGCTGTTTTTT.

This clonotype was seen ten or more times. The chain links TRBV7-2 to TRBJ2-3; D call uncertain. V dropped 3 bases and J dropped 6 bases, with 7 bases sitting between them. Germline lookup yields CDR1 SGHTA and CDR2 FQGNSA. This CDR3 spans 12 amino acids. This chain's CDR3 is CASSFTGDTQYF. The DNA of the CDR3 is TGTGCCAGCAGCTTCACCGGGGATACGCAGTATTTT. The variable domain in full, with the rest retrieved from reference TRBV7-2 and TRBJ2-3, is GAGVSQSPSNKVTEKGKDVELRCDPISGHTALYWYRQSLGQGLEFLIYFQGNSAPDKSGLPSDRFSAERTGGSVSTLTIQRTQQEDSAVYLCASSFTGDTQYFGPGTRLTVL.